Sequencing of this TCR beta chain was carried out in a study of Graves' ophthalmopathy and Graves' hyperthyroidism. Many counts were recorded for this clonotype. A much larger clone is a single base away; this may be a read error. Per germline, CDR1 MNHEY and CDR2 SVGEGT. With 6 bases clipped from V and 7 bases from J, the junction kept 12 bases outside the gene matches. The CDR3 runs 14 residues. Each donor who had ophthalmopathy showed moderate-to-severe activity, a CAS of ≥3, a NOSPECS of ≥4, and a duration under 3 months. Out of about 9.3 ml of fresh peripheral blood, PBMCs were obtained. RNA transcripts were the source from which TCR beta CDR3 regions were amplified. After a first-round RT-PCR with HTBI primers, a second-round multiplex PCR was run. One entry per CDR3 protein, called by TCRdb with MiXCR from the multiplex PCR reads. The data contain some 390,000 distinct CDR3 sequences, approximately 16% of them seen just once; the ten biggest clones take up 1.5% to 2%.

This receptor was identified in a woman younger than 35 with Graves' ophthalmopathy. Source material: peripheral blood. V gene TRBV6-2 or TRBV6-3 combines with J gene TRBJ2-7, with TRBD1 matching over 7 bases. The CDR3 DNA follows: TGTGCCAGCAGACGTGCAGGGGGAGAGGGAGAGCAGTACTTC. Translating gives CASRRAGGEGEQYF.